This T cell receptor beta chain was found in a study of cytomegalovirus exposure and HLA in healthy donors. Germline V gene data show CDR1 as MNHEY and CDR2 as SVGAGI. This CDR3 comprises 15 residues. This clone has a handful of counts. One end of the junction does not line up with germline, which may come from a read error. Primers for the PCR totalled 60 Vbeta and 13 Jbeta. The method was immunoSEQ multiplex PCR; TCRdb's version includes in-frame clones alone and lacks a portion of them. Of tens of thousands of clones listed, 50% to 80% are singletons. This receptor was identified in a middle-aged man in good health and CMV-seropositive. Input material: PBMCs. The rearrangement links TRBV6-5 to TRBJ1-1, with D hard to call. DNA of the CDR3: TGTGCCAGCAGCTACTCCTTGTCCTTAAACACTGAAGCTTTCTTT. This codes for CASSYSLSLNTEAFF.